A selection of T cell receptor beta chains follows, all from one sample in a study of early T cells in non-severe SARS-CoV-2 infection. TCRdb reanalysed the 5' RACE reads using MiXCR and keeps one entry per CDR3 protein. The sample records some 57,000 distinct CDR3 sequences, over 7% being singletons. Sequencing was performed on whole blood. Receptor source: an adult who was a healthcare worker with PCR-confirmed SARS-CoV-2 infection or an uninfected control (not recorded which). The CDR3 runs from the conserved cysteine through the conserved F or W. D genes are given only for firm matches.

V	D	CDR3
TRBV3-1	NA	CATGLQGSTEAFF
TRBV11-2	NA	CASSFRSGANVLTF
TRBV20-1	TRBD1	CSARDWAGGTYEQYF
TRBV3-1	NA	CASSLGTYSNQPQHF
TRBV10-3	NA	CAISESLWGEFF
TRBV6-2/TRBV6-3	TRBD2	CASSRTRTGELFF
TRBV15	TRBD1	CATSIGGNYGYTF
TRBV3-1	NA	CASSQGGGASNSPLHF
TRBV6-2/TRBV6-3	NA	CASSYWGATGNSPLHF
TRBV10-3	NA	CATLSTGNTIYF
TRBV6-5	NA	CASSYSDSNEQFF
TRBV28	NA	CASSTTAISGYTF
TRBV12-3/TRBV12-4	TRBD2	CASSSSGGPTYTDTQYF
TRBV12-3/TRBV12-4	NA	CASRSDSYEQYF
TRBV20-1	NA	CSAPLAGSYGYTF
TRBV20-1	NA	CSARDLLSEQFF
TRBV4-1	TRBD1	CASSRSDREAYEQYF
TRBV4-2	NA	CASSQDWASNIFYEQYF
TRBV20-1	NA	CSVMTGPTYNEQFF
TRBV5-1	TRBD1	CASSLGQGADGYTF
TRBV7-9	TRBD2	CATPLYGRPVEQFF
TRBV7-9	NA	CASSWIRDGYGYTF
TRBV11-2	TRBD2	CASSQRGLADEQFF
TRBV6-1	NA	CASTYTGGGEAFF
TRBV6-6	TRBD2	CASSYSWTSSTDTQYF
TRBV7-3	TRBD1	CASSPGRGQGAHEQYF
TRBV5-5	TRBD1	CASSYYLTGSYEQFF
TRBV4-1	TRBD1	CASSPGTGASSGNTIYF
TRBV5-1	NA	CASSLETGTSTDTQYF
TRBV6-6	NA	CASSYYLPQSGAYEQYF
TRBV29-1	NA	CTSLTNTGELFF
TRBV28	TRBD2	CASTLSSGRPDTQYF
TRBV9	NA	CASSVGEGTGTYEQYF
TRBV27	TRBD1	CASSLSQGATYEQYF
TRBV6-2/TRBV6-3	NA	CASNEERGQRTYEQYF
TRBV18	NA	CASSLEQNYSPLHF
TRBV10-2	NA	CASRASLTEAFF
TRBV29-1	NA	CSDQIYNEQFF
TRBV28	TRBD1	CASSRAGTGLKEKLFF
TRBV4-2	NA	CASSQGASYEQYF
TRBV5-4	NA	CASSLAARELFF
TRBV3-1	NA	CASSQSKETQYF
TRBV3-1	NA	CASSPGTFNTEAFF
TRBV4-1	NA	CASSQDPRPGASYEQYF
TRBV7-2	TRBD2	CASSLAGGVNEQFF
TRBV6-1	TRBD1	CASNRQGGTDTQYF
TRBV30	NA	CAWSVDRDTEAFF
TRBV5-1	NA	CASKGSGVNEQFF
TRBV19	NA	CASSRAVTSTDTQYF
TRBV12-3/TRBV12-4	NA	CASGTRPPTNYGYTF
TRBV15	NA	CATSRRELLAKNIQYF